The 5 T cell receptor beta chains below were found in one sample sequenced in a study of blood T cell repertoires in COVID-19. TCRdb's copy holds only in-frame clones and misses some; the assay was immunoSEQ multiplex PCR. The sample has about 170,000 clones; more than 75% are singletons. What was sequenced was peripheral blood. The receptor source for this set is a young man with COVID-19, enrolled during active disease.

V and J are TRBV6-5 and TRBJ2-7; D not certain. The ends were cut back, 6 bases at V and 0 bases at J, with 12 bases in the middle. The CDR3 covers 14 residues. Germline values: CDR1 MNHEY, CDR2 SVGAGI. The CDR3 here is CASRSLGASYEQYF. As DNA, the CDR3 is TGTGCCAGCAGGTCGCTGGGCGCCTCCTACGAGCAGTACTTC.

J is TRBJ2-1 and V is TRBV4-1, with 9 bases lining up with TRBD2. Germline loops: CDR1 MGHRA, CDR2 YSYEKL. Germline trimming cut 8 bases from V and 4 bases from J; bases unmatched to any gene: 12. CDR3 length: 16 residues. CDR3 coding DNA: TGCGCCAGCGTAAAGGGTAGCGGGAGCGGGTACAATGAGCAGTTCTTC. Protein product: CASVKGSGSGYNEQFF.

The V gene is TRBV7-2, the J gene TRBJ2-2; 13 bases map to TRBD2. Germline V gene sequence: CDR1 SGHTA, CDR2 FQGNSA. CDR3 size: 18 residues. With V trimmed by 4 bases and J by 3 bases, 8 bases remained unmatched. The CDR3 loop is CASSSTSGRFWDTGELFF. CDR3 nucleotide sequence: TGTGCCAGCAGCTCGACTAGCGGGAGGTTTTGGGACACCGGGGAGCTGTTTTTT.

The CDR3 sequence: CASSKVPGSSLPLLF. CDR3 sequence (DNA): TGTGCCAGCAGCAAAGTACCGGGGTCGAGCTTGCCCCTACTCTTC. The gene calls are TRBV21-1 and TRBJ2-1; the listed D gene, TRBD2, was not tested against the DNA. TRBV21-1 has pseudogene status. The CDR3 covers 15 residues.

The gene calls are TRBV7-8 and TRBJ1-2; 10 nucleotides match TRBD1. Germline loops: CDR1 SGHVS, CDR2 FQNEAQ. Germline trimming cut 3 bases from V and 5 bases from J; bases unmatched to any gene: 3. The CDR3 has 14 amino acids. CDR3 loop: CASSFADRGYGYTF. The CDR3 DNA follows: TGTGCCAGCAGCTTCGCGGACAGGGGGTATGGCTACACCTTC.